This TCR beta chain originates from a study of cytomegalovirus exposure and HLA in healthy donors. Per the germline V gene, CDR1 is MNHNY and CDR2 is SVGAGI (reference sequence). Trimming removed 2 bases from V and 0 bases from J, with 11 bases in between. The CDR3 totals 15 residues. Study-wide results and caveats: An observed cluster of highly shared sequence variants was recorded as a likely sequencing artifact. The investigators catalogued 180 or so TCR beta chains as cytomegalovirus-associated. Differences between HLA loci emerged in a later analysis of TCR association rates, with DRB1 most and HLA-C fewest.

The PCR contained 60 Vbeta and 13 Jbeta primers. Using immunoSEQ multiplex PCR, the repertoire was profiled, and TCRdb retains in-frame clones only, with some absent. The table has 120,000 or so clones, roughly 82% seen once. Healthy bone marrow donors made up the cohort. On this clone itself: Its cognate antigen is unknown.

The receptor comes from a woman in her late teens or twenties in good health and CMV-seronegative. Specimen: PBMCs. J is TRBJ2-7 and V is TRBV6-6; TRBD1 is a possible D gene (5 bases). The CDR3 DNA reads TGTGCCAGCAGTTACCCAGGGTTGAGCTCCTACGAGCAGTACTTC. This gives the protein CASSYPGLSSYEQYF.